This TCR beta chain was profiled in a study of shared clonotypes between healthy human individuals. Donation came from healthy HIV-negative adults that had no recent acute infections or vaccinations. CD4+ cells yielded CD45RA+ naive and CD45RA-negative memory subsets. In regard to this clone: The antigen remains undetermined.

The repertoire was sequenced with immunoSEQ multiplex PCR; TCRdb's copy has only in-frame clones and lacks some. The sample records under 600,000 clones, 95% to 98% being singletons. Study-wide findings and caveats: It was anticipated that sequencing depth would influence how many clonotypes donors shared. Specimens sampled were limited to blood, with tissue repertoires likely differing.

The receptor was derived from a woman aged 25-40 years in good health. Material: naive CD4+ T cells sorted from blood. Subset defined: CD45RA+ positively selected.

CDR3 loop: CASSLGSGPSGNTIYF. In DNA form, the CDR3 reads TGCGCCAGCAGCTTAGGATCAGGGCCGTCTGGAAACACCATATATTTT. The rearrangement links TRBV5-1 to TRBJ1-3, with D perhaps TRBD1 (5 bases). This CDR3 contains 16 residues. Germline V gene sequence: CDR1 SGHRS, CDR2 YFSETQ. Trimming took off 2 bases at V and 1 base at J, with 13 bases between the two ends.